This T cell receptor beta chain is from a study of OX40 agonist ivuxolimab in advanced cancers. The overall study: The patients received agonistic anti-OX40 (CD134) antibody ivuxolimab. Every 2 weeks, patients received ivuxolimab intravenously, dosed at 0.01 to 10 mg/kg.

With 4 bases removed from V and 11 bases from J, the gap between germline ends came to 8 bases. CDR1 is MNHNS, CDR2 SASEGT, per germline. The CDR3 is 11 amino acids. TCRdb's copy holds only in-frame clones and misses some; the assay was immunoSEQ multiplex PCR. Of 55,000 to 85,000 clones in the sample, more than 75% were seen once. Study-level results: Compared with CD4+, CD8+ T cells on average had more expanded clones. Also showing low normalized T-cell clonal expansion were some of the nonresponders.

On this clone: Antigen unknown.

The origin of this receptor is an adult with an advanced solid tumor such as melanoma, head and neck, liver or kidney cancer. The specimen comprised CD4+ or CD8+ T cells sorted from blood, sampled in a trial of the OX40 agonist ivuxolimab. The V and J genes are TRBV6-1 and TRBJ1-4, with D unclear. The CDR3 here is CASSVQRKLFF. CDR3 in DNA: TGTGCCAGCAGTGTCCAGCGGAAACTGTTTTTT.